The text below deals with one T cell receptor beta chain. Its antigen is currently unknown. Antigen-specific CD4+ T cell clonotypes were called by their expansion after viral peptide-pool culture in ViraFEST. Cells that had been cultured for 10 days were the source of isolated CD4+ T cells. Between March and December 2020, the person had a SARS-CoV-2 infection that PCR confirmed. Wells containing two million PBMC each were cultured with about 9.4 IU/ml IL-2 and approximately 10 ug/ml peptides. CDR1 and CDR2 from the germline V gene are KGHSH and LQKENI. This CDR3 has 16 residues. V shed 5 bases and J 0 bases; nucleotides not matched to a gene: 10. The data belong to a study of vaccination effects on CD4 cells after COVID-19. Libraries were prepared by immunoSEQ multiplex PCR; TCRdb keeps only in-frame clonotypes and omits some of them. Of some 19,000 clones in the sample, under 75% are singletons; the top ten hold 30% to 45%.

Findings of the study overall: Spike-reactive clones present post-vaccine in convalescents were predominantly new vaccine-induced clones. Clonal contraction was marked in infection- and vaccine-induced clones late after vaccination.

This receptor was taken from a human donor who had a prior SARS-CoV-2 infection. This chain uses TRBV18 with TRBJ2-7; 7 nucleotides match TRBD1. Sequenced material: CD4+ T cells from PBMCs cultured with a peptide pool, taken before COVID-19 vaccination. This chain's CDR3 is CASSATQGTLSYEQYF. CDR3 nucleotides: TGTGCCAGCTCAGCAACACAGGGGACACTCTCCTACGAGCAGTACTTC.